Listed below are T cell receptor beta chains from one sample, sequenced in a study of blood T cell repertoires in COVID-19. This table comes from immunoSEQ multiplex PCR, and its TCRdb copy is limited to in-frame clones, with some not included. The data hold about 190,000 clones, with over 75% observed a single time. The specimen sequenced was peripheral blood. Every receptor here comes from a woman in her 40s who had recovered from COVID-19. The CDR3 runs from the conserved cysteine through the conserved F or W. The D gene is left open where the match is weak. Some rows have no size entry. The others give once, few or many, or a class for an expanded clone.

j_call: TRBJ2-7; d_call: -; clone_size: -; v_call: TRBV18; cdr3_aa: CASSPSSRIYEQYF; cdr3_nt: TGTGCCAGCTCACCCTCATCGCGTATCTACGAGCAGTACTTC
j_call: TRBJ1-5; d_call: -; clone_size: -; v_call: TRBV6-2/TRBV6-3; cdr3_aa: CASSQQNSNQPQHF; cdr3_nt: TGTGCCAGCAGTCAACAGAATAGCAATCAGCCCCAGCATTTT
j_call: TRBJ2-1; d_call: -; clone_size: -; v_call: TRBV7-8; cdr3_aa: CASSASGLVSSRGQFF; cdr3_nt: TGTGCCAGCAGCGCGAGCGGACTAGTTTCCTCCAGGGGGCAGTTCTTC
j_call: TRBJ2-3; d_call: TRBD1; clone_size: -; v_call: TRBV2; cdr3_aa: CASSEVGRGPVDTQYF; cdr3_nt: TGTGCCAGCAGTGAAGTTGGCAGGGGGCCCGTAGATACGCAGTATTTT
j_call: TRBJ2-1; d_call: TRBD1; clone_size: -; v_call: TRBV10-3; cdr3_aa: CAIRGTGDNEQFF; cdr3_nt: TGTGCCATCAGGGGGACAGGGGACAATGAGCAGTTCTTC
j_call: TRBJ2-7; d_call: -; clone_size: -; v_call: TRBV21-1; cdr3_aa: CASSKRTNSTVTTSGGVYEQYF; cdr3_nt: TGTGCCAGCAGCAAAAGGACCAACTCGACAGTCACCACGTCTGGGGGGGTCTACGAGCAGTACTTC
j_call: TRBJ2-5; d_call: TRBD2; clone_size: -; v_call: TRBV6-1; cdr3_aa: CASSEFWGLAGGRGETQYF; cdr3_nt: TGTGCCAGCAGTGAATTTTGGGGACTAGCGGGAGGAAGGGGTGAGACCCAGTACTTC
j_call: TRBJ1-2; d_call: TRBD1; clone_size: -; v_call: TRBV4-3; cdr3_aa: CASSLGTAANYGYTF; cdr3_nt: TGCGCCAGCAGCCTGGGGACAGCAGCTAACTATGGCTACACCTTC
j_call: TRBJ2-7; d_call: -; clone_size: once; v_call: TRBV7-9; cdr3_aa: CASSARGTDSTEQYF; cdr3_nt: TGTGCCAGCAGCGCCCGGGGGACGGACTCTACGGAGCAGTACTTC
j_call: TRBJ1-1; d_call: -; clone_size: once; v_call: TRBV28; cdr3_aa: CAVNGATEAFF; cdr3_nt: TGTGCCGTTAATGGGGCCACTGAAGCTTTCTTT
j_call: TRBJ2-1; d_call: TRBD1; clone_size: -; v_call: TRBV4-1; cdr3_aa: CASSQDRDRGWYNEQFF; cdr3_nt: TGCGCCAGCAGCCAAGATAGGGACAGGGGATGGTACAATGAGCAGTTCTTC
j_call: TRBJ1-1; d_call: -; clone_size: -; v_call: TRBV6-5; cdr3_aa: CASSFSGLETEAFF; cdr3_nt: TGTGCCAGCAGTTTTAGCGGTTTAGAGACTGAAGCTTTCTTT
j_call: TRBJ2-2; d_call: -; clone_size: -; v_call: TRBV29-1; cdr3_aa: CSGRVTGELFF; cdr3_nt: TGCAGCGGCAGGGTCACCGGGGAGCTGTTTTTT
j_call: TRBJ2-1; d_call: -; clone_size: -; v_call: TRBV9; cdr3_aa: CASSVGRQVYEQFF; cdr3_nt: TGTGCCAGCAGCGTAGGGCGACAGGTCTATGAGCAGTTCTTC
j_call: TRBJ2-1; d_call: -; clone_size: -; v_call: TRBV27; cdr3_aa: CASSPLAWNNEQFF; cdr3_nt: TGTGCCAGCAGTCCCTTAGCCTGGAACAATGAGCAGTTCTTC
j_call: TRBJ2-5; d_call: -; clone_size: -; v_call: TRBV18; cdr3_aa: CASSPKPEETQYF; cdr3_nt: TGTGCCAGCTCACCTAAGCCGGAAGAGACCCAGTACTTC
j_call: TRBJ1-1; d_call: -; clone_size: -; v_call: TRBV29-1; cdr3_aa: CSVFREGTEAFF; cdr3_nt: TGCAGCGTTTTCAGGGAGGGGACTGAAGCTTTCTTT
j_call: TRBJ1-1; d_call: -; clone_size: -; v_call: TRBV28; cdr3_aa: CASSERGGAFF; cdr3_nt: TGTGCCAGCAGCGAACGGGGGGGAGCTTTCTTT
j_call: TRBJ1-1; d_call: -; clone_size: -; v_call: TRBV19; cdr3_aa: CASARVNTEAFF; cdr3_nt: TGTGCCAGTGCGAGGGTCAACACTGAAGCTTTCTTT
j_call: TRBJ2-1; d_call: TRBD2; clone_size: -; v_call: TRBV7-2; cdr3_aa: CASSTSGNDNEQFF; cdr3_nt: TGTGCCAGCAGTACTAGCGGGAACGACAATGAGCAGTTCTTC
j_call: TRBJ2-3; d_call: TRBD1; clone_size: -; v_call: TRBV5-1; cdr3_aa: CASSPGGMDTDTQYF; cdr3_nt: TGCGCCAGCAGCCCAGGGGGCATGGACACAGATACGCAGTATTTT
j_call: TRBJ2-5; d_call: TRBD1; clone_size: -; v_call: TRBV6-5; cdr3_aa: CASSYSGTGASKTQYF; cdr3_nt: TGTGCCAGCAGTTACTCAGGGACAGGGGCTTCGAAGACCCAGTACTTC
j_call: TRBJ1-5; d_call: TRBD1; clone_size: few; v_call: TRBV2; cdr3_aa: CASSGQGMAQPQHF; cdr3_nt: TGTGCCAGCAGTGGACAGGGTATGGCTCAGCCCCAGCATTTT
j_call: TRBJ2-1; d_call: TRBD2; clone_size: -; v_call: TRBV5-1; cdr3_aa: CASRAGGNNEQFF; cdr3_nt: TGCGCCAGCAGGGCGGGAGGGAACAATGAGCAGTTCTTC
j_call: TRBJ1-3; d_call: -; clone_size: -; v_call: TRBV5-1; cdr3_aa: CASSSGSSGNTIYF; cdr3_nt: TGCGCCAGCAGCTCGGGGAGTTCTGGAAACACCATATATTTT
j_call: TRBJ2-3; d_call: -; clone_size: -; v_call: TRBV14; cdr3_aa: CASSPRDTQYF; cdr3_nt: TGTGCCAGCAGCCCCAGGGATACGCAGTATTTT
j_call: TRBJ1-2; d_call: -; clone_size: once; v_call: TRBV27; cdr3_aa: CASYREGYGYTF; cdr3_nt: TGTGCCAGTTACAGGGAAGGGTATGGCTACACCTTC
j_call: TRBJ1-1; d_call: -; clone_size: -; v_call: TRBV29-1; cdr3_aa: CSVARGEWEAFF; cdr3_nt: TGCAGCGTTGCCCGGGGAGAGTGGGAAGCTTTCTTT
j_call: TRBJ1-2; d_call: -; clone_size: -; v_call: TRBV16; cdr3_aa: CASSQSIGLGQEDGYTF; cdr3_nt: TGTGCCAGCAGCCAATCGATTGGTTTAGGGCAGGAGGATGGCTACACCTTC
j_call: TRBJ1-3; d_call: -; clone_size: -; v_call: TRBV7-2; cdr3_aa: CASSLAGNSGNTIYF; cdr3_nt: TGTGCCAGCAGCTTAGCTGGCAACTCTGGAAACACCATATATTTT
j_call: TRBJ2-3; d_call: TRBD1; clone_size: -; v_call: TRBV29-1; cdr3_aa: CSVATGTGGNTQYF; cdr3_nt: TGCAGCGTTGCAACCGGGACAGGCGGTAATACGCAGTATTTT
j_call: TRBJ2-2; d_call: -; clone_size: -; v_call: TRBV24-1; cdr3_aa: CATSANRVAGELFF; cdr3_nt: TGTGCCACCAGTGCGAACAGGGTCGCCGGGGAGCTGTTTTTT
j_call: TRBJ2-1; d_call: -; clone_size: -; v_call: TRBV18; cdr3_aa: CASSLLDNPDPGDEQFF; cdr3_nt: TGTGCCAGCTCACTATTAGACAACCCCGACCCGGGGGATGAGCAGTTCTTC
j_call: TRBJ2-7; d_call: -; clone_size: few; v_call: TRBV6-4; cdr3_aa: CASSVNSGYEQYF; cdr3_nt: TGTGCCAGCAGTGTGAATTCGGGGTACGAGCAGTACTTC
j_call: TRBJ1-1; d_call: TRBD1; clone_size: -; v_call: TRBV18; cdr3_aa: CASSPMTGHTEAFF; cdr3_nt: TGTGCCAGCTCACCCATGACAGGGCACACTGAAGCTTTCTTT
j_call: TRBJ2-3; d_call: -; clone_size: -; v_call: TRBV6-6; cdr3_aa: CASRRPGTLTDTQYF; cdr3_nt: TGTGCCAGCAGACGCCCCGGGACACTCACAGATACGCAGTATTTT
j_call: TRBJ2-5; d_call: -; clone_size: -; v_call: TRBV6-5; cdr3_aa: CASTRVGARETQYF; cdr3_nt: TGTGCCAGCACCCGAGTGGGGGCGAGGGAGACCCAGTACTTC
j_call: TRBJ2-6; d_call: -; clone_size: -; v_call: TRBV5-6; cdr3_aa: CASSESQLAGKANVLTF; cdr3_nt: TGTGCCAGCAGTGAAAGTCAGCTGGCGGGGAAGGCCAACGTCCTGACTTTC
j_call: TRBJ2-3; d_call: -; clone_size: -; v_call: TRBV29-1; cdr3_aa: CSVDSQDTQYF; cdr3_nt: TGCAGCGTTGATAGCCAAGATACGCAGTATTTT
j_call: TRBJ2-3; d_call: -; clone_size: -; v_call: TRBV5-1; cdr3_aa: CASRANPSTDTQYF; cdr3_nt: TGCGCCAGCAGGGCCAACCCGAGCACAGATACGCAGTATTTT
j_call: TRBJ2-7; d_call: TRBD1; clone_size: -; v_call: TRBV7-9; cdr3_aa: CASSPPTGAIYEQYF; cdr3_nt: TGTGCCAGCAGCCCCCCGACAGGGGCGATCTACGAGCAGTACTTC
j_call: TRBJ2-1; d_call: -; clone_size: -; v_call: TRBV5-1; cdr3_aa: CASSPMEGSYNEQFF; cdr3_nt: TGCGCCAGCAGCCCTATGGAGGGCTCCTACAATGAGCAGTTCTTC
j_call: TRBJ1-1; d_call: -; clone_size: once; v_call: TRBV5-1; cdr3_aa: CASSLIQNTEAFF; cdr3_nt: TGCGCCAGCAGCTTGATTCAGAACACTGAAGCTTTCTTT
j_call: TRBJ2-2; d_call: TRBD1; clone_size: -; v_call: TRBV5-4; cdr3_aa: CASRATGAVTGELFF; cdr3_nt: TGTGCCAGCAGGGCGACAGGGGCCGTCACCGGGGAGCTGTTTTTT
j_call: TRBJ2-1; d_call: TRBD2; clone_size: -; v_call: TRBV19; cdr3_aa: CASSTYSGSSYNEQFF; cdr3_nt: TGTGCCAGTAGTACATATAGCGGGAGCTCCTACAATGAGCAGTTCTTC
j_call: TRBJ2-3; d_call: TRBD2; clone_size: -; v_call: TRBV3-1/TRBV3-2; cdr3_aa: CASSRRTSGSADTQYF; cdr3_nt: TGTGCCAGCAGCCGCCGGACTAGCGGGAGTGCAGATACGCAGTATTTT